This entry lists 25 T cell receptor beta chains sequenced from one sample in a study of OX40 agonist ivuxolimab in advanced cancers. The assay was immunoSEQ multiplex PCR, and TCRdb's table has in-frame clones only and misses some. The table includes tens of thousands of clones, just under 90% detected once. The sample consisted of CD4+ or CD8+ T cells sorted from blood, taken in a trial of the OX40 agonist ivuxolimab. The receptors derive from an adult with an advanced solid tumor such as melanoma, head and neck, liver or kidney cancer.

The chain uses TRBV27 and TRBJ2-7; weak D call: TRBD1 (6 bases). Looked up from germline, CDR1 is MNHEY and CDR2 is SMNVEV (reference sequence). This CDR3 is 13 amino acids long. Deletions cut 6 bases from V and 3 bases from J, with 12 bases between. The CDR3 protein is CASSRGHYYEQYF. The DNA for the CDR3 is TGTGCCAGCAGCAGGGGACACTACTACGAGCAGTACTTC.

This chain connects TRBV27 to TRBJ2-7, with D perhaps TRBD2 (6 bases). CDR1 is MNHEY, CDR2 SMNVEV, per germline (reference sequence). The CDR3 consists of 16 residues. V was cut by 0 bases and J by 0 bases, with 12 bases left in between. The CDR3 loop is CASSLSAGSLSYEQYF. The CDR3 coding sequence is TGTGCCAGCAGTTTATCGGCGGGGTCCCTCTCCTACGAGCAGTACTTC.

CDR3 DNA: TGTGCCAGCAGCTTAGCACAGGGCGGGGAGCTGTTTTTT. This encodes CASSLAQGGELFF. V and J are TRBV7-9 and TRBJ2-2; maybe TRBD1 (6 bases). The CDR3 extends over 13 amino acids. CDR1 SEHNR and CDR2 FQNEAQ come from the germline V gene (reference sequence). Deletions cut 0 bases from V and 7 bases from J, with 6 bases between.

This clone has more than one count but fewer than ten. The chain joins TRBV7-9 to TRBJ1-1; no definite D call. Looked up from germline, CDR1 is SEHNR and CDR2 is FQNEAQ (reference sequence). The V end lost 5 bases, the J end lost 2 bases, and 12 bases lay between the germline ends. This CDR3 has 14 amino acids. CDR3 sequence (DNA): TGTGCCAGCAGCCCTACCCAGAAAAACACTGAAGCTTTCTTT. This translates into CASSPTQKNTEAFF.

The chain uses TRBV27 and TRBJ2-5; TRBD2 might be the D (5 bases). The V gene's germline CDR1 is MNHEY and CDR2 SMNVEV (reference sequence). The length of the CDR3 is 15 residues. The germline V and J ends were trimmed by 5 bases and 4 bases, with 17 bases remaining between them. CDR3 nucleotide sequence: TGTGCCAGCAGTCCCCAGGCTGGACTGGGAGAGACCCAGTACTTC. Translation gives CASSPQAGLGETQYF.

This rearrangement joins TRBV19 to TRBJ2-3; D call uncertain. CDR1 and CDR2 from the germline V gene are LNHDA and SQIVND (reference sequence). CDR3 length: 13 amino acids. Trimming pared 5 bases from V and 4 bases from J, leaving 10 bases between. CDR3: CASSPRVADTQYF. The CDR3 DNA follows: TGTGCCAGTAGTCCCCGGGTCGCAGATACGCAGTATTTT.

The gene calls are TRBV19 and TRBJ2-7; 9 bases are shared with TRBD1. CDR3 length: 15 residues. From germline, CDR1 is LNHDA and CDR2 SQIVND (reference sequence). The junction had 5 bases not matched to a gene; V was cut back by 3 bases and J by 2 bases. The CDR3 loop reads CASSILGQGTYEQYF. The CDR3 DNA reads as TGTGCCAGTAGTATCTTGGGACAGGGCACCTACGAGCAGTACTTC.

The chain links TRBV6-1 to TRBJ2-7; TRBD2 matches at 7 bases. The CDR3 totals 15 residues. Germline assignment: CDR1 MNHNS and CDR2 SASEGT. The trim removed 0 bases at V and 0 bases at J, leaving 2 bases unmatched. The CDR3 region is CASSEALADSYEQYF. The CDR3 DNA follows: TGTGCCAGCAGTGAAGCCCTAGCGGACTCCTACGAGCAGTACTTC.

This chain joins TRBV7-9 and TRBJ2-5; no clear D gene. Germline V CDR1 and CDR2: SEHNR, FQNEAQ (reference sequence). The V and J ends lost 1 base and 5 bases respectively, with 5 bases between them. This CDR3 region has 12 residues. The CDR3 spells CASSLVMETQYF. CDR3 nucleotides: TGTGCCAGCAGCTTAGTGATGGAGACCCAGTACTTC.

The rearrangement links TRBV11-2 to TRBJ1-6, with TRBD1 as a possible D gene (5 bases). CDR3 length: 15 amino acids. Germline CDR1 reads SGHAT; CDR2 reads FQNNGV. Trimming pared 9 bases from V and 4 bases from J, leaving 16 bases between. CDR3 residues: CASKGRGAYNSPLHF. The CDR3 DNA reads as TGTGCCAGTAAGGGGAGGGGAGCTTATAATTCACCCCTCCACTTT.

This rearrangement joins TRBV14 to TRBJ2-7, with D possibly TRBD2 on 5 matching bases. Germline assignment: CDR1 SGHDN and CDR2 FVKESK. This CDR3 spans 14 amino acids. V gave up 3 bases and J gave up 7 bases, with 16 bases separating them. The chain's CDR3 is CASSQYIGSGEQYF. CDR3 coding DNA: TGTGCCAGCAGCCAGTATATCGGCTCGGGAGAGCAGTACTTC. Full variable domain (remainder filled in from reference TRBV14 and TRBJ2-7): EAGVTQFPSHSVIEKGQTVTLRCDPISGHDNLYWYRRVMGKEIKFLLHFVKESKQDESGMPNNRFLAERTGGTYSTLKVQPAELEDSGVYFCASSQYIGSGEQYFGPGTRLTVT.

The CDR3 is CASSIGRSYGYTF. The CDR3 DNA sequence: TGTGCCAGTAGTATTGGGAGGAGCTATGGCTACACCTTC. This chain links TRBV19 with TRBJ1-2; D uncertain. Germline lookup yields CDR1 LNHDA and CDR2 SQIVND (reference sequence). The CDR3 runs 13 residues. The V gene lost 3 bases and the J gene lost 4 bases, with 9 bases spanning the gap.

The chain joins TRBV25-1 to TRBJ2-1, with unresolved D. Per the germline V gene, CDR1 is MGHDK and CDR2 is SYGVNS. V was trimmed by 7 bases and J by 5 bases, leaving 12 bases between them. The CDR3 extends over 13 amino acids. This CDR3 is CASTGGGNNEQFF. The CDR3 region has the DNA TGTGCCAGCACCGGTGGTGGAAACAATGAGCAGTTCTTC. Full variable domain (outside the CDR3, taken from reference TRBV25-1 and TRBJ2-1): EADIYQTPRYLVIGTGKKITLECSQTMGHDKMYWYQQDPGMELHLIHYSYGVNSTEKGDLSSESTVSRIRTEHFPLTLESARPSHTSQYLCASTGGGNNEQFFGPGTRLTVL.

This chain connects TRBV28 to TRBJ2-2, with a weak D call TRBD1 (6 bases). This CDR3 is 14 amino acids long. The ends were cut back, 3 bases at V and 6 bases at J, with 11 bases in the middle. CDR1 is MDHEN, CDR2 SYDVKM, per germline. The chain's CDR3 is CASSFHRDPGELFF. CDR3 DNA sequence: TGTGCCAGCAGTTTCCACAGGGATCCCGGGGAGCTGTTTTTT. Full variable domain (missing parts from reference TRBV28 and TRBJ2-2): DVKVTQSSRYLVKRTGEKVFLECVQDMDHENMFWYRQDPGLGLRLIYFSYDVKMKEKGDIPEGYSVSREKKERFSLILESASTNQTSMYLCASSFHRDPGELFFGEGSRLTVL.

Remarks on this clone: Its ends do not fully match the called genes, so a read error is possible. This chain links TRBV18 with TRBJ2-1, with D perhaps TRBD1 (6 bases). The CDR3 extends over 13 amino acids. Germline-derived CDR1 and CDR2 are KGHSH and LQKENI. The CDR3 loop is CASSPQGYNEQFF. The DNA for the CDR3 is TGTGCCAGCTCTCCACAGGGATACAATGAGCAGTTCTTC. Variable domain in full (rest from reference TRBV18 and TRBJ2-1): NAGVMQNPRHLVRRRGQEARLRCSPMKGHSHVYWYRQLPEEGLKFMVYLQKENIIDESGMPKERFSAEFPKEGPSILRIQQVVRGDSAAYFCASSPQGYNEQFFGPGTRLTVL.

The CDR3 DNA reads TGCAGCGTCGAGGAGAGTGAAGCTTTCTTT. It encodes CSVEESEAFF. V usage is TRBV29-1 and J usage is TRBJ1-1, with no clear D. Germline CDR1 and CDR2: SQVTM and ANQGSEA. The CDR3 loop spans 10 amino acids. Between the trimmed V and J ends, which lost 6 bases and 7 bases, there was a span of 9 bases.

V usage is TRBV28 and J usage is TRBJ2-7; 13 bases match TRBD2. Germline-derived CDR1 and CDR2 are MDHEN and SYDVKM. The CDR3 is 18 amino acids. Germline trimming cut 4 bases from V and 2 bases from J; bases unmatched to any gene: 11. The CDR3 coding sequence is TGTGCCAGCAGTTGGACTAGCGGGGGATCCAGGGCGACCTACGAGCAGTACTTC. Amino acids: CASSWTSGGSRATYEQYF.

J is TRBJ2-1 and V is TRBV5-1; 10 bases map to TRBD1. The germline V gene has CDR1 SGHRS and CDR2 YFSETQ. CDR3 length: 18 amino acids. V gave up 4 bases and J gave up 8 bases; unmatched junction bases: 18. The chain's CDR3 is CASSPGQGVGLADDEQFF. In nucleotides, the CDR3 is TGCGCCAGCAGCCCAGGACAGGGGGTAGGGCTAGCGGACGATGAGCAGTTCTTC. The variable domain in full, with the rest retrieved from reference TRBV5-1 and TRBJ2-1, is KAGVTQTPRYLIKTRGQQVTLSCSPISGHRSVSWYQQTPGQGLQFLFEYFSETQRNKGNFPGRFSGRQFSNSRSEMNVSTLELGDSALYLCASSPGQGVGLADDEQFFGPGTRLTVL.

The genes are TRBV6-1 and TRBJ2-1; 11 positions match TRBD2. V lost 5 bases to trimming and J lost 6 bases; unmatched junction nucleotides: 6. The length of the CDR3 is 15 residues. Germline V gene data show CDR1 as MNHNS and CDR2 as SASEGT. CDR3 nucleotides: TGTGCCAGCAGTCTACTAGCGGGAGTGGGCAATGAGCAGTTCTTC. The encoded protein is CASSLLAGVGNEQFF.

CDR3 coding DNA: TGTGCCAGCAGCGTAGGCGGGGCTGATGGCTACACCTTC. Encoded protein: CASSVGGADGYTF. The chain carries TRBV9 and TRBJ1-2, with a weak D call TRBD1 (5 bases). The CDR3 has 13 residues. Looked up from germline, CDR1 is SGDLS and CDR2 is YYNGEE. V was clipped by 0 bases and J by 6 bases, with 9 bases between them.

The V call is TRBV7-8, the J call TRBJ2-1; weak D call: TRBD2 (7 bases). CDR3 length: 16 amino acids. CDR1 is SGHVS and CDR2 is FQNEAQ in the germline V gene. V was cut by 1 base and J by 6 bases, with 16 bases left in between. The CDR3 here is CASSLVWGGPVNEQFF. The CDR3 DNA reads TGTGCCAGCAGCTTAGTTTGGGGGGGGCCAGTCAATGAGCAGTTCTTC.

The chain combines TRBV10-3 with TRBJ1-2; 8 bases align to TRBD1. This CDR3 region has 14 residues. After removal of 7 bases from V and 4 bases from J, the junction contained 8 bases not matched to a gene. From germline, CDR1 is ENHRY and CDR2 SYGVKD. The chain's CDR3 is CAIKSQDRVYGYTF. The CDR3 DNA follows: TGTGCCATCAAATCTCAGGACAGGGTCTATGGCTACACCTTC.

For this clone: A junction boundary mismatches the germline segment, possibly from a read error. The V gene is TRBV11-3, the J gene TRBJ2-2; the D is unclear. CDR1 is SGHNT and CDR2 is YENEEA in the germline V gene. This CDR3 comprises 13 residues. The CDR3 spells CASSFPNTGELFF. The CDR3 nucleotides read TGTGCCAGCAGCTTTCCGAATACCGGGGAGCTGTTTTTT.

V is TRBV2 and J is TRBJ1-1; no reliable D call. Trimming removed 7 bases from V and 0 bases from J, with 15 bases in between. Germline V lookup: CDR1 SNHLY, CDR2 FYNNEI. CDR3 length equals 15 residues. CDR3 nucleotides: TGTGCCAGCATGCCCCGGCGGGGTATGAACACTGAAGCTTTCTTT. Encoded protein: CASMPRRGMNTEAFF.

This clone was seen a single time. The chain has TRBV2 and TRBJ1-1; D unclear. CDR1 is SNHLY and CDR2 is FYNNEI in the germline V gene. Trimming stripped 10 bases from V and 4 bases from J, with 10 bases between. The CDR3 contains 11 residues. The CDR3 is CATQKGTEAFF. The CDR3 nucleotides read TGTGCCACTCAAAAGGGCACTGAAGCTTTCTTT.